The clone carrying this TCR beta chain occurred a few times. The sample holds other DNA sequences that translate to the same CDR3. This record belongs to a study of shared clonotypes between healthy human individuals. Roughly 210 ng DNA, approximately 31,000 T cell genomes, went into each sorted-subset replicate PCR. Produced via immunoSEQ multiplex PCR; TCRdb's table is partial and in-frame only. This table has around 2,100,000 clones, approximately 94% appearing once. Germline CDR1 reads MNHEY; CDR2 reads SVGAGI. Trimming shortened V by 3 bases and J by 4 bases, and 10 bases separated the two germline ends. The CDR3 runs 14 residues. Positively selected for CCR7, the CD45RO-negative cells used as naive CD8 cells excluded terminally differentiated effector memory CD45RA+ cells.

This sequence originates from a man aged 18 to 35 in good health. This chain joins TRBV6-5 and TRBJ1-5, with a tentative D call TRBD1 (6 bases). The sample was naive CD8+ T cells sorted from blood. Here the CDR3 reads CASSYAGANQPQHF. CDR3 DNA: TGTGCCAGCAGTTATGCGGGGGCGAATCAGCCCCAGCATTTT.